The present TCR beta chain was sequenced within a study of blood T cell repertoires in COVID-19. Across the whole study: Some COVID-19 samples were acute and others convalescent; all came from the United States, Italy and Spain. PBMCs, B-cell-depleted T cells, or T cells provided the cDNA or gDNA that made up the material.

As handled by the study authors: Counts of nucleated cells, estimated from reference gene primer amplification, were obtained. Sequencing was performed with immunoSEQ multiplex PCR; in TCRdb, only in-frame clones are kept and a portion is missing. V, J and clone size were drawn from that table, and D and trimming were deduced from the DNA. This table has some 48,000 clones, about nine tenths appearing once. This CDR3 region has 12 residues. Germline CDR1 and CDR2: SGHVS and FQNEAQ. V lost 5 bases, J lost 11 bases, and 15 bases lay in between. This chain links TRBV7-8 with TRBJ1-1, with D perhaps TRBD1 (5 bases). Sequenced: peripheral blood. The source is a man between 65 and 80 years old with active COVID-19. CDR3 DNA sequence: TGTGCCAGCAGCCCCTGGGGGAGGAAGGCTTTCTTT. Its protein product is CASSPWGRKAFF.